What follows are 16 T cell receptor beta chains derived from one specimen sequenced in a study of cytomegalovirus exposure and HLA in healthy donors. The PCR made use of 60 Vbeta and 13 Jbeta primers. TCRdb keeps only in-frame clones here, not all; method: immunoSEQ multiplex PCR. This sample has roughly 110,000 clones, with around 77% found just once. Input material: PBMCs. These TCRs come from a woman between 25 and 40 years old in good health and CMV-seropositive.

The chain recombines TRBV27 with TRBJ2-5; maybe TRBD1 (8 bases). Germline CDR1 and CDR2: MNHEY and SMNVEV (reference sequence). Trimming shortened V by 5 bases and J by 5 bases, and 15 bases separated the two germline ends. The CDR3 loop spans 14 amino acids. The CDR3 nucleotides are TGTGCCAGCAGTCCCGACAGGGGAGGGGAGACCCAGTACTTC. Encoded protein: CASSPDRGGETQYF.

The chain joins TRBV11-2 to TRBJ1-5; D might be TRBD1 (5 bases). The V end was cut by 4 bases, the J end by 4 bases, with 11 bases between. This CDR3 region has 14 residues. Germline CDR1 is SGHAT and CDR2 is FQNNGV. CDR3 sequence (DNA): TGTGCCAGCAGCTCCTCGGGACTTAATCAGCCCCAGCATTTT. This translates into CASSSSGLNQPQHF.

This clone was seen only a few times. This sample includes further DNA sequences coding for the same CDR3. The chain combines TRBV11-2 with TRBJ2-5; D might be TRBD2 (5 bases). The CDR3 contains 18 residues. CDR1 is SGHAT and CDR2 is FQNNGV in the germline V gene. The germline V and J ends were trimmed by 0 bases and 1 base, with 18 bases remaining between them. As DNA, the CDR3 is TGTGCCAGCAGCTTAGATGTGAGGCTAGCAGCCCTCCAAGAGACCCAGTACTTC. Translation: CASSLDVRLAALQETQYF.

V gene TRBV6-5 combines with J gene TRBJ2-1, with a possible D match to TRBD1 (6 bases). Trimming took 6 bases from V and 5 from J, leaving 14 bases between them. This CDR3 comprises 14 residues. The germline V gene encodes CDR1 MNHEY and CDR2 SVGAGI. The CDR3 sequence: CASRYKGQNNEQFF. The CDR3 DNA follows: TGTGCCAGCAGGTATAAGGGACAAAACAATGAGCAGTTCTTC.

The chain employs TRBV6-6 and TRBJ2-7, with 7 bases aligning to TRBD1. CDR1 and CDR2 (germline): MNHNY, SVGAGI (reference sequence). V shed 5 bases, J shed 0 bases, and the junction held 7 bases outside the gene matches. This CDR3 comprises 15 residues. The CDR3 is CASSQPGQSSYEQYF. The CDR3 coding sequence is TGTGCCAGCAGTCAACCGGGACAGAGCTCCTACGAGCAGTACTTC.

The V and J genes are TRBV7-3 and TRBJ1-6; D uncertain. The V and J ends lost 5 bases and 6 bases respectively, with 8 bases between them. The germline V gene encodes CDR1 SGHTA and CDR2 FQGTGA. The CDR3 is 13 residues long. CDR3 bases: TGTGCCAGCAGCCCCGGTCCTAATTCACCCCTCCACTTT. Encoded protein: CASSPGPNSPLHF.

The chain carries TRBV7-9 and TRBJ1-1, with D tentatively TRBD1 (6 bases). The length of the CDR3 is 15 residues. In germline, CDR1 is SEHNR, CDR2 FQNEAQ (reference sequence). The V end lost 1 base, the J end lost 4 bases, and 13 bases lay between the germline ends. CDR3 loop: CASSLGGPGGTEAFF. The CDR3 nucleotides are TGTGCCAGCAGCTTAGGGGGGCCGGGCGGCACTGAAGCTTTCTTT. Supplemented by reference TRBV7-9 and TRBJ1-1, the full variable domain reads DTGVSQNPRHKITKRGQNVTFRCDPISEHNRLYWYRQTLGQGPEFLTYFQNEAQLEKSRLLSDRFSAERPKGSFSTLEIQRTEQGDSAMYLCASSLGGPGGTEAFFGQGTRLTVV.

In regard to this clone: Other DNA variants within this sample encode the same CDR3. The rearrangement links TRBV5-1 to TRBJ2-3, with D possibly being TRBD2 (5 bases). The CDR3 spans 14 residues. The germline V gene has CDR1 SGHRS and CDR2 YFSETQ. V was shortened by 2 bases and J by 5 bases, with 12 bases between the two germline ends. CDR3: CASSLPTGGDTQYF. CDR3 bases: TGCGCCAGCAGCTTACCGACCGGAGGAGATACGCAGTATTTT.

Details on this clone: In the same sample, other DNA sequences code for this CDR3. The chain is built from TRBV6-5 and TRBJ1-1; possible D gene TRBD1, 6 bases. V was shortened by 5 bases and J by 5 bases, with 9 bases between the two germline ends. CDR1 is MNHEY, CDR2 SVGAGI, per germline. The CDR3 length is 12 residues. The CDR3 sequence: CASSEQGTEAFF. CDR3 sequence (DNA): TGTGCCAGCAGTGAGCAGGGGACTGAAGCTTTCTTT.

The chain employs TRBV15 and TRBJ2-5; D is possibly TRBD1 (6 bases). The V end was cut by 3 bases, the J end by 1 base, with 12 bases between. The CDR3 is 15 residues long. Germline V gene sequence: CDR1 LNHNV, CDR2 YYDKDF (reference sequence). The CDR3 nucleotides are TGTGCCACCAGCAGCGTGGGGACACGCCAAGAGACCCAGTACTTC. Its protein product is CATSSVGTRQETQYF.

In its sample, this clone was seen a few times. This CDR3 reads CSVERRGNTEAFF. The CDR3 region has the DNA TGCAGCGTTGAACGGCGGGGGAACACTGAAGCTTTCTTT. The chain is built from TRBV29-1 and TRBJ1-1; the D is unclear. From germline, CDR1 is SQVTM and CDR2 ANQGSEA. The CDR3 spans 13 residues. V was shortened by 2 bases and J by 1 base, with 8 bases between the two germline ends.

This clone turned up a few times. The chain joins TRBV25-1 to TRBJ2-3; 7 nucleotides match TRBD1. Germline loops: CDR1 MGHDK, CDR2 SYGVNS. CDR3 length equals 16 residues. Trimming took 3 bases from V and 0 from J; bases not matched to a gene: 6. The chain's CDR3 is CASSEGTGQSTDTQYF. Here the CDR3 DNA reads TGTGCCAGCAGTGAGGGAACGGGACAGAGCACAGATACGCAGTATTTT.

The chain links TRBV7-8 to TRBJ1-1, with TRBD1 matching 10 bases. After removal of 3 bases from V and 6 bases from J, the junction contained 7 bases not matched to a gene. From germline, CDR1 is SGHVS and CDR2 FQNEAQ. This CDR3 has 15 residues. CDR3 residues: CASSLGTGERPEAFF. CDR3 DNA sequence: TGTGCCAGCAGCTTGGGGACAGGGGAGCGTCCTGAAGCTTTCTTT.

The J gene is TRBJ2-5, the V gene TRBV9; 8 positions agree with TRBD1. The J call may be mistaken, given a closer DNA end match to TRBJ2-7. Germline-derived CDR1 and CDR2 are SGDLS and YYNGEE. The CDR3 is 16 amino acids. The DNA for the CDR3 is TGTGCCAGCAGCGCAGAGACAGGGGCCATCTCCTACGAGCAGTACTTC. The encoded protein is CASSAETGAISYEQYF.

The chain is built from TRBV19 and TRBJ2-5; 15 bases match TRBD2. Per germline, CDR1 LNHDA and CDR2 SQIVND (reference sequence). Trimming removed 1 base from V and 1 base from J; junction bases left unmatched: 7. The CDR3 covers 19 residues. The CDR3 spells CASSIAGTSGGYPQETQYF. The CDR3 DNA follows: TGTGCCAGTAGTATAGCGGGGACTAGCGGGGGGTACCCCCAAGAGACCCAGTACTTC.

The genes are TRBV11-3 and TRBJ1-4, with TRBD1 matching over 12 bases. CDR3 length: 16 amino acids. The J segment lost 4 bases and the V segment lost 3 bases, leaving 3 bases of the junction unmatched. The germline gives CDR1 SGHNT, CDR2 YENEEA. The CDR3 spells CASSLGQGAVNEKLFF. The CDR3 DNA sequence: TGTGCCAGCAGCTTGGGACAGGGGGCGGTTAATGAAAAACTGTTTTTT.